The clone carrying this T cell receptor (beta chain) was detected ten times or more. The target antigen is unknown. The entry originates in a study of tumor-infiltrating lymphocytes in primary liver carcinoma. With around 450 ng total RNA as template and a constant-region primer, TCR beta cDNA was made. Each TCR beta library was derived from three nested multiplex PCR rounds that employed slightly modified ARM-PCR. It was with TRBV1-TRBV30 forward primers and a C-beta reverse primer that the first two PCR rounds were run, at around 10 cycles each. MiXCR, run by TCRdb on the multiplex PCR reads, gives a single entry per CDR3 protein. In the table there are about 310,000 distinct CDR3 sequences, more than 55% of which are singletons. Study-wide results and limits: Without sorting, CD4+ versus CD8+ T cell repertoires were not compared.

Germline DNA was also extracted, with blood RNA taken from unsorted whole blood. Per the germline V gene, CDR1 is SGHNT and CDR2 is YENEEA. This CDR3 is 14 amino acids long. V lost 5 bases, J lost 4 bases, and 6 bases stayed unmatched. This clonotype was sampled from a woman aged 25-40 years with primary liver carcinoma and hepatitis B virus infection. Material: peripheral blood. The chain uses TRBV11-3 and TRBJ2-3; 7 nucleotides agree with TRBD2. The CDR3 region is CASSRREGPDTQYF. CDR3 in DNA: TGTGCCAGCAGCCGGAGGGAGGGGCCAGATACGCAGTATTTT.